Listed below are T cell receptor beta chains from one sample, sequenced in a study of cytomegalovirus exposure and HLA in healthy donors. Method: immunoSEQ multiplex PCR; TCRdb's copy keeps in-frame clones and lacks some. The table lists fewer than 200,000 clones, more than 70% of them singletons. Sequenced: PBMCs. The receptor source for this set is a girl aged 10 to 17 in good health and CMV-seronegative. Both conserved end residues are part of each CDR3. The D gene is left open where the match is weak. Rows may omit the clone size; those that give it use once, few, many or a size class.

v_call,clone_size,d_call,j_call,cdr3_nt,cdr3_aa
TRBV6-5,-,TRBD1,TRBJ2-5,TGTGCCAGCAACAGGGGGGACAGTCCAGAGACCCAGTACTTC,CASNRGDSPETQYF
TRBV9,few,-,TRBJ2-3,TGTGCCAGCAGCAAGCAAACGGGGGGCCTGGCAGATACGCAGTATTTT,CASSKQTGGLADTQYF
TRBV5-6,-,TRBD1,TRBJ1-5,TGTGCCAGCAGCATTCAAACAGGGGACCAGCCCCAGCATTTT,CASSIQTGDQPQHF
TRBV27,-,-,TRBJ2-7,TGTGCCAGCAGTGCCCTCTCACAGGGTAACGAGCAGTACTTC,CASSALSQGNEQYF
TRBV7-8,-,TRBD1,TRBJ1-5,TGTGCCAGCAGCTCCACTTGGGACAGGGGTTCCGTTAGCAATCAGCCCCAGCATTTT,CASSSTWDRGSVSNQPQHF
TRBV2,-,-,TRBJ1-2,TGTGCCAGCAACAAAGGACAGTATGGCTACACCTTC,CASNKGQYGYTF
TRBV30,once,-,TRBJ2-7,TGTGCCTGGAGTCTAGACTACGAGCAGTACTTC,CAWSLDYEQYF
TRBV2,-,-,TRBJ2-7,TGTGCCAGCTGTCCCCCACCAGACAGTCTCTACGAGCAGTACTTC,CASCPPPDSLYEQYF
TRBV4-1,-,-,TRBJ1-1,TGCGCCAGCAGCCAACTTATACACCTGCTGAACACTGAAGCTTTCTTT,CASSQLIHLLNTEAFF
TRBV5-1,-,-,TRBJ2-5,TGCGCCAGCAGCTTGGGTCCAGGGCCTCAAGAGACCCAGTACTTC,CASSLGPGPQETQYF
TRBV7-9,-,-,TRBJ2-1,TGTGCCAGCAGCCCGAAGAGCTCCTACAATGAGCAGTTCTTC,CASSPKSSYNEQFF
TRBV9,-,-,TRBJ2-7,TGTGCCAGCAGTCAAGGGGGAGGGGAAGGCTACGAGCAGTACTTC,CASSQGGGEGYEQYF
TRBV7-7,-,TRBD2,TRBJ2-5,TGTGCCAGCAGCTTATGGCCAGCGGGGGATCAAGAGACCCAGTACTTC,CASSLWPAGDQETQYF
TRBV15,-,-,TRBJ2-1,TGTGCCACCAGCACACCGGGTTTCACAATCAATGAGCAGTTCTTC,CATSTPGFTINEQFF
TRBV15,-,-,TRBJ2-1,TGTGCCACCAGCAGAGGAGGCTCCTACAATGAGCAGTTCTTC,CATSRGGSYNEQFF
TRBV9,-,TRBD1,TRBJ1-2,TGTGCCAGCAGCCTAGACTTAAACAGGGGGACTGGCTACACCTTC,CASSLDLNRGTGYTF
TRBV7-2,-,-,TRBJ1-4,TGTGCCAGCAGCTTATCAGGGAACACTAATGAAAAACTGTTTTTT,CASSLSGNTNEKLFF
TRBV7-8,-,-,TRBJ1-3,TGTGCCAGCAGCTTTGGGGCTCCTGGAAACACCATATATTTT,CASSFGAPGNTIYF
TRBV15,-,-,TRBJ1-4,TGTGCCACCAGCGCAACCGAGGCTTTTGCAACTAATGAAAAACTGTTTTTT,CATSATEAFATNEKLFF
TRBV5-1,-,TRBD1,TRBJ2-7,TGCGCCAGCAGCTTGGGACAGGGGAACGAGCAGTACTTC,CASSLGQGNEQYF
TRBV15,-,TRBD1,TRBJ1-5,TGTGCCACCAGCAGAGGAGGGAACAGGGGAAATCAGCCCCAGCATTTT,CATSRGGNRGNQPQHF
TRBV7-8,-,-,TRBJ2-3,TGTGCCAGCAGCTTCGGACAGACCACAGATACGCAGTATTTT,CASSFGQTTDTQYF
TRBV10-3,-,-,TRBJ2-3,TGTGCCACGGGCGGGGACGCAGATACGCAGTATTTT,CATGGDADTQYF
TRBV5-1,few,-,TRBJ1-3,TGCGCCAGCAGCTTGGAGCAAGGGGCTGGAAACACCATATATTTT,CASSLEQGAGNTIYF
TRBV7-9,-,TRBD2,TRBJ2-5,TGTGCCTGTAAACTTAGCGGGGCGCAAGAGACCCAGTACTTC,CACKLSGAQETQYF
TRBV28,-,TRBD1,TRBJ1-4,TGTGCCAGCCTCACAGGGGCCGGTGAAAAACTGTTTTTT,CASLTGAGEKLFF
TRBV6-6,-,TRBD1,TRBJ1-4,TGTGCCAGCAGTTACAAGACAGGGGGAGAAAAACTGTTTTTT,CASSYKTGGEKLFF
TRBV6-5,-,TRBD1,TRBJ1-5,TGTGCCAGCAGTTACCAGGGGGACGGGTCTCAGCCCCAGCATTTT,CASSYQGDGSQPQHF
TRBV6-5,-,-,TRBJ1-1,TGTGCCAGCAGTTATCAGGGTATGAACACTGAAGCTTTCTTT,CASSYQGMNTEAFF
TRBV28,-,TRBD1,TRBJ1-5,TGTGCCAGCAGGCTCGACAGGGGGCAAAATCAGCCCCAGCATTTT,CASRLDRGQNQPQHF
TRBV27,-,TRBD2,TRBJ2-7,TGTGCCAGCAGTCCACTCGGACTAGCGGGGGGCAACGAGCAGTACTTC,CASSPLGLAGGNEQYF
TRBV6-6,-,TRBD1,TRBJ2-7,TGTGCCAGCAGTACGGGACAGGGGGCCTCCTACGAGCAGTACTTC,CASSTGQGASYEQYF
TRBV6-5,-,-,TRBJ1-2,TGTGCCAGCAGTCATGAATTGGACAGTGTCTATGGCTACACCTTC,CASSHELDSVYGYTF
TRBV6-1,-,-,TRBJ1-2,TGTGCCAGCAGTGAGTACCAGGGGAAAGGGGACTATGGCTACACCTTC,CASSEYQGKGDYGYTF
TRBV23-1,-,-,TRBJ2-7,TGCGCCAGCAGTCAAGAGGGCAGAACCTACGAGCAGTACTTC,CASSQEGRTYEQYF
TRBV6-5,-,-,TRBJ1-2,TGTGCCAGCGGCCAGCTCGGGGATAACTATGGCTACACCTTC,CASGQLGDNYGYTF
TRBV15,-,TRBD1,TRBJ1-2,TGTGCCACCAGCGCCCGGGGACAGGGGGCAGATGGCTACACCTTC,CATSARGQGADGYTF
TRBV13,-,-,TRBJ2-7,TGTGCCAGCAGCCTTGCCTACGAGCAGTACTTC,CASSLAYEQYF
TRBV5-1,-,-,TRBJ2-5,TGCGCCAGCAGCTTGTCGGCAGGCCAAGAGACCCAGTACTTC,CASSLSAGQETQYF
TRBV27,-,-,TRBJ1-1,TGTGCCAGCAGTTTCTTGGCAGGGCCCACTGAAGCTTTCTTT,CASSFLAGPTEAFF
TRBV18,-,TRBD2,TRBJ2-7,TGTGCCAGCTCACCCCTAGCGGGGGATACCTACGAGCAGTACTTC,CASSPLAGDTYEQYF
TRBV4-1,-,-,TRBJ1-2,TGCGCCAGCAGCCATGCACAGGGTGAGGACGGCTACACCTTC,CASSHAQGEDGYTF
TRBV4-1,-,-,TRBJ2-7,TGCGCCAGCAGCCGACCGGGACTCAGCTCCTACGAGCAGTACTTC,CASSRPGLSSYEQYF
TRBV7-6,-,TRBD2,TRBJ2-5,TGTGCCAGCAGCTTAGGACCTTTAGCGGGAACAAGAGAGACCCAGTACTTC,CASSLGPLAGTRETQYF
TRBV10-2,once,-,TRBJ1-3,TGCGCCAGCAGTGAGTCGAGGCAAGCAAGATATTTT,CASSESRQARYF
TRBV30,-,TRBD2,TRBJ2-5,TGTGCCTCGGCGGGGGGGGGCCAAGAGACCCAGTACTTC,CASAGGGQETQYF
TRBV6-4,once,-,TRBJ2-1,TGTGCCAGCAGTGTGACGGGGGGCCTGAGCTCCTACAATGAGCAGTTCTTC,CASSVTGGLSSYNEQFF
TRBV6-5,few,-,TRBJ2-5,TGTGCCAGCAGCCCCACCGCGAGCCAAGAGACCCAGTACTTC,CASSPTASQETQYF
TRBV14,few,TRBD1,TRBJ1-6,TGTGCCAGCAGCCAACGACAGGGTGATACTTCACCCCTCCACTTT,CASSQRQGDTSPLHF
TRBV10-2,-,-,TRBJ1-5,TGCGCCAGCGGGCGGGGTTGGCGGAGCGATCAGCCCCAGCATTTT,CASGRGWRSDQPQHF
TRBV18,-,-,TRBJ1-1,TGTGCCAGCTCACCGGGGGGTGACACTGAAGCTTTCTTT,CASSPGGDTEAFF
TRBV4-1,-,TRBD1,TRBJ1-4,TGCGCCAGCAGCCAGGACCCGGGACAGAGTAATGAAAAACTGTTTTTT,CASSQDPGQSNEKLFF